This TCR beta chain comes out of a study of tumor-infiltrating lymphocytes in primary liver carcinoma. Study conclusions and caveats: Less overlap was seen in tumor-adjacent and tumor-blood pairs than in tumor region pairs. Compared with blood, tumor repertoires held significantly more in their top 250 clones.

Researchers drew blood RNA from unsorted whole blood and extracted germline DNA as well. Patients were chronically HBV-infected and treatment-naive. Before the operation took place, roughly 4.2 milliliters of peripheral blood were collected. The CDR3 loop spans 13 amino acids. Germline V lookup: CDR1 SQVTM, CDR2 ANQGSEA. For this clonotype: Its target is unknown. This may arise from a read error, as a much more abundant clone is one base away.

With a constant-region primer, TCR beta cDNA was made from 400 to 550 ng of total RNA. What produced the TCR beta libraries was three nested multiplex PCR rounds using slightly modified ARM-PCR. The opening two PCR rounds, around 9 cycles each, paired TRBV1-TRBV30 forward primers with a C-beta reverse primer. MiXCR was run by TCRdb on the multiplex PCR reads, yielding one entry per CDR3 protein. The table lists approximately 300,000 distinct CDR3 sequences, more than 55% of them singletons. The V call is TRBV29-1, the J call TRBJ2-3; D gene uncertain. This TCR was recovered from a man in his forties or fifties with primary liver carcinoma and hepatitis B virus infection. The material sequenced was peripheral blood. CDR3 loop: CSVRHGPLDTRYF. CDR3 DNA: TGCAGCGTTCGCCATGGACCGTTAGATACGCGGTATTTT.